What follows are 14 T cell receptor beta chains derived from one specimen sequenced in a study of blood T cell repertoires in COVID-19. Only in-frame clones appear in the TCRdb table, and some are missing; sequencing was by immunoSEQ multiplex PCR. Here the sample spans 200,000 to 300,000 clones, around nine tenths being singletons. The sequenced sample was peripheral blood. The receptors were gathered from a woman aged 70-85 years with active or convalescent COVID-19.

The V call is TRBV3-1 (or the pseudogene TRBV3-2), the J call TRBJ1-2; the D is unclear. The germline V gene encodes CDR1 LGHDT and CDR2 YNNKEL (reference sequence). The CDR3 runs 15 residues. V was pared by 2 bases and J by 0 bases, with 10 bases between. CDR3 DNA: TGTGCCAGCAGCCAAATCACGCGTTCTAACTATGGCTACACCTTC. Translating gives CASSQITRSNYGYTF.

V and J are TRBV6-6 and TRBJ1-5; TRBD1 might be the D (6 bases). The CDR3 covers 16 residues. Trimming cost V 7 bases and J 0 bases, with 16 bases left between them. Per the germline V gene, CDR1 is MNHNY and CDR2 is SVGAGI (reference sequence). The CDR3 here is CASTKHRDHSNQPQHF. For the CDR3, the DNA is TGTGCCAGCACCAAACACAGGGACCATAGCAATCAGCCCCAGCATTTT.

The genes are TRBV6-2 or TRBV6-3 and TRBJ2-2; possible D gene TRBD1, 6 bases. The CDR3 has 17 residues. Germline V gene lookup returns CDR1 MNHEY and CDR2 SVGEGT. V lost 0 bases, J lost 8 bases, and 19 bases lay in between. The CDR3 loop reads CASSYSNRQPGVGELFF. The CDR3 DNA sequence: TGTGCCAGCAGTTACTCGAATCGCCAGCCAGGGGTGGGGGAGCTGTTTTTT.

V is TRBV15 and J is TRBJ2-3; D gene uncertain. The CDR3 is 13 residues long. The germline CDR1 and CDR2 sequences are LNHNV and YYDKDF (reference sequence). The germline V and J ends were trimmed by 1 base and 2 bases, with 4 bases remaining between them. The CDR3 DNA sequence: TGTGCCACCAGCAGAGGGCTCACAGATACGCAGTATTTT. Amino acids: CATSRGLTDTQYF.

This chain uses TRBV13 with TRBJ2-2; D ambiguous. Looked up from germline, CDR1 is PRHDT and CDR2 is FYEKMQ (reference sequence). The CDR3 is 12 amino acids. Between the trimmed V and J ends, which lost 5 bases and 5 bases, there was a span of 6 bases. The CDR3 DNA sequence: TGTGCCAGCAGCCCCGGGACCGGGGAGCTGTTTTTT. Encoded protein: CASSPGTGELFF.

The chain uses TRBV5-8 and TRBJ2-7, with a weak D call TRBD1 (6 bases). Germline V gene lookup returns CDR1 SGHTS and CDR2 YDEGEE. CDR3 length equals 14 residues. Trimming left V 0 bases short and J 6 bases short, with 13 bases between. The CDR3 nucleotides are TGTGCCAGCAGCTTGGAACAGGGTTTCGTCGAGCAGTACTTC. Protein product: CASSLEQGFVEQYF.

The chain joins TRBV6-2 or TRBV6-3 to TRBJ1-1, with D uncertain. From germline, CDR1 is MNHEY and CDR2 SVGEGT. Trimming took off 2 bases at V and 1 base at J, with 14 bases between the two ends. The CDR3 loop spans 16 amino acids. CDR3: CASSYAGRVTNTEAFF. CDR3 DNA: TGTGCCAGCAGTTACGCCGGGAGGGTCACGAACACTGAAGCTTTCTTT.

This CDR3 reads CASSLPSGHVDTQYF. The CDR3 DNA sequence: TGTGCCAGCAGCTTGCCTAGCGGGCATGTAGATACGCAGTATTTT. The chain links TRBV7-9 to TRBJ2-3; TRBD2 matches at 8 bases. J lost 5 bases, V lost 3 bases, and 7 bases had no gene match. CDR1 and CDR2 from the germline V gene are SEHNR and FQNEAQ (reference sequence). CDR3 size: 15 residues.

This clone was recorded once. The chain joins TRBV14 to TRBJ2-7; 8 bases are shared with TRBD2. The CDR3 sequence is 13 residues long. The junction had 6 bases not matched to a gene; V was cut back by 6 bases and J by 5 bases. Germline-derived CDR1 and CDR2 are SGHDN and FVKESK. The CDR3 DNA sequence: TGTGCCAGCAGGGGACTAGGGATTGACGAGCAGTACTTC. This translates into CASRGLGIDEQYF.

The count of this clone is one. Different DNA sequences within this sample yield the same CDR3. The chain combines TRBV5-1 with TRBJ2-7; D not certain. CDR1 SGHRS and CDR2 YFSETQ come from the germline V gene. Between the trimmed V and J ends, which lost 0 bases and 1 base, there was a span of 8 bases. The CDR3 has 14 amino acids. Here the CDR3 DNA reads TGCGCCAGCAGCTTGGCCGGCGGATCCTACGAGCAGTACTTC. Protein product: CASSLAGGSYEQYF.

The chain has TRBV7-8 and TRBJ1-2; D is perhaps TRBD1 (5 bases). The germline V and J ends were trimmed by 6 bases and 9 bases, with 17 bases remaining between them. CDR3 length: 13 residues. The V gene's germline CDR1 is SGHVS and CDR2 FQNEAQ. The chain's CDR3 is CASSNERAGSYTF. The DNA of the CDR3 is TGTGCCAGCAGTAACGAACGGGCAGGGAGCTACACCTTC.

The chain uses TRBV18 and TRBJ2-7; 7 positions agree with TRBD1. After removal of 3 bases from V and 2 bases from J, the junction contained 7 bases not matched to a gene. The CDR3 is 15 residues long. Germline V lookup: CDR1 KGHSH, CDR2 LQKENI. CDR3 coding DNA: TGTGCCAGCTCACCCCGACAGGGTCATACCTACGAGCAGTACTTC. Encoded protein: CASSPRQGHTYEQYF. Full variable domain (remainder filled in from reference TRBV18 and TRBJ2-7): NAGVMQNPRHLVRRRGQEARLRCSPMKGHSHVYWYRQLPEEGLKFMVYLQKENIIDESGMPKERFSAEFPKEGPSILRIQQVVRGDSAAYFCASSPRQGHTYEQYFGPGTRLTVT.

The genes are TRBV10-2 and TRBJ1-2; TRBD1 matches at 10 bases. Trimming took 8 bases from V and 0 from J; bases not matched to a gene: 15. CDR3 length equals 18 residues. The germline CDR1 and CDR2 sequences are WSHSY and SAAADI. CDR3 DNA: TGCGCCAGCTTCTTACCTGGGACAGGGGAAATGGCTAACTATGGCTACACCTTC. The encoded protein is CASFLPGTGEMANYGYTF.

The V gene is TRBV7-2, the J gene TRBJ2-1; D is perhaps TRBD2 (7 bases). Germline assignment: CDR1 SGHTA and CDR2 FQGNSA. This CDR3 has 16 residues. V lost 0 bases to trimming and J lost 6 bases, with 15 bases between them. The CDR3 DNA is TGTGCCAGCAGCTTAGCGGGGAGGGGGAGGGGCAATGAGCAGTTCTTC. Its protein is CASSLAGRGRGNEQFF.